One sample yielded the 10 T cell receptor beta chains listed below, sequenced in a study of blood T cell repertoires in COVID-19. The repertoire was sequenced with immunoSEQ multiplex PCR; TCRdb's copy has only in-frame clones and lacks some. The data show 350,000 or so clones, with roughly 90% seen just once and approximately 0.93% held by the top ten. Sequenced: PBMCs or T cells enriched from blood (not recorded which). These receptor sequences come from a woman aged 25-40 years who had been exposed to COVID-19.

This chain links TRBV29-1 with TRBJ1-2; TRBD1 agrees at 7 bases. Germline V CDR1 and CDR2: SQVTM, ANQGSEA. This CDR3 comprises 13 residues. V dropped 3 bases and J dropped 2; count of bases not matched to a gene: 3. The CDR3: CSVELDRNYGYTF. The CDR3 DNA sequence: TGCAGCGTTGAGCTGGACAGGAACTATGGCTACACCTTC.

The rearrangement links TRBV5-1 to TRBJ1-6; tentatively, D is TRBD1 (6 bases). Germline V gives CDR1 SGHRS, CDR2 YFSETQ. The V gene lost 6 bases and the J gene lost 5 bases, with 15 bases spanning the gap. This CDR3 is built from 15 residues. CDR3 residues: CASTPGGGDNSPLHF. In DNA form, the CDR3 reads TGCGCCAGCACCCCTGGAGGGGGGGATAATTCACCCCTCCACTTT.

The chain carries TRBV6-2 or TRBV6-3 and TRBJ1-5; D is undetermined. V dropped 4 bases and J dropped 4 bases, with 11 bases sitting between them. The CDR3 totals 14 residues. Germline V gene lookup returns CDR1 MNHEY and CDR2 SVGEGT. The CDR3: CASSWWGENQPQHF. The CDR3 DNA follows: TGTGCCAGCAGTTGGTGGGGAGAGAATCAGCCCCAGCATTTT.

The V gene is TRBV7-9, the J gene TRBJ1-4, with D tentatively TRBD1 (6 bases). The CDR3 contains 14 residues. Germline assignment: CDR1 SEHNR and CDR2 FQNEAQ (reference sequence). Trimming removed 4 bases from V and 4 bases from J, with 10 bases in between. CDR3 in DNA: TGTGCCAGCAGCTCGTCAGGGGATAATGAAAAACTGTTTTTT. Protein sequence: CASSSSGDNEKLFF.

The rearrangement uses TRBV2 and TRBJ1-2; 11 positions match TRBD1. The CDR3 is 13 amino acids. The germline V gene has CDR1 SNHLY and CDR2 FYNNEI. V lost 4 bases and J lost 6; bases outside the gene matches: 1. CDR3: CASSGDRGNGYTF. The CDR3 nucleotides read TGTGCCAGCAGTGGGGACAGGGGGAATGGCTACACCTTC.

The chain is built from TRBV11-3 and TRBJ1-5; perhaps TRBD1 as D (6 bases). The germline CDR1 and CDR2 sequences are SGHNT and YENEEA. Trimming took 5 bases from V and 2 from J, leaving 7 bases between them. The CDR3 loop spans 13 amino acids. CDR3 sequence: CASSKGGNQPQHF. CDR3 nucleotides: TGTGCCAGCAGCAAGGGGGGCAATCAGCCCCAGCATTTT. The whole variable domain, remainder taken from reference TRBV11-3 and TRBJ1-5, is EAGVVQSPRYKIIEKKQPVAFWCNPISGHNTLYWYLQNLGQGPELLIRYENEEAVDDSQLPKDRFSAERLKGVDSTLKIQPAELGDSAVYLCASSKGGNQPQHFGDGTRLSIL.

This clone showed up just once. The V call is TRBV15, the J call TRBJ2-5; TRBD1 is a possible D gene (5 bases). Germline loops: CDR1 LNHNV, CDR2 YYDKDF (reference sequence). V dropped 1 base and J dropped 5 bases, with 11 bases sitting between them. The CDR3 runs to 14 residues. The CDR3 bases are TGTGCCACCAGCAGAGTTGGCAGGGTGGAGACCCAGTACTTC. Translated: CATSRVGRVETQYF.

The V call is TRBV12-3 or TRBV12-4, the J call TRBJ1-2; D unclear. This CDR3 has 12 amino acids. V was trimmed by 5 bases and J by 7 bases, leaving 11 bases between them. CDR3 amino acids: CASSLHGSGYTF. The CDR3 coding sequence is TGTGCCAGCAGTCTCCACGGGTCTGGCTACACCTTC.

A few counts support this clone. The chain joins TRBV11-3 to TRBJ2-1; the match to TRBD2 covers 11 bases. The germline gives CDR1 SGHNT, CDR2 YENEEA. The junction had 8 bases not matched to a gene; V was cut back by 5 bases and J by 8 bases. This CDR3 spans 15 amino acids. CDR3 bases: TGTGCCAGCAGCATAACTAGCGGGAGTGAGTATGAGCAGTTCTTC. As protein: CASSITSGSEYEQFF.

This rearrangement joins TRBV6-5 to TRBJ2-5, with 12 bases that match TRBD2. Germline V lookup: CDR1 MNHEY, CDR2 SVGAGI. The CDR3 contains 14 residues. Trimming at V came to 6 bases and at J to 5 bases, leaving 4 bases not matched to a gene. CDR3 nucleotides: TGTGCCAGCAGGACTAGCGGGAGCTGGGAGACCCAGTACTTC. Protein sequence: CASRTSGSWETQYF.